The rows below give T cell receptor beta chains drawn from one sample of a study of shared clonotypes between healthy human individuals. The method was immunoSEQ multiplex PCR; TCRdb's version includes in-frame clones alone and lacks a portion of them. The data show around 2,100,000 clones, roughly 95% seen once. What was sequenced was naive CD8+ T cells sorted from blood. These receptors were taken from a man aged 18 to 30 in good health. Both conserved end residues are part of each CDR3. D genes are given only for firm matches. The size field is filled for only some rows; it gives once, few, many or a size class.

v_gene	j_gene	abundance	d_gene	CDR3nt	CDR3aa
TRBV9	TRBJ2-7	.	TRBD1	TGTGCCAGCAGCCCAGGGACAGAGGCCTACGAGCAGTACTTC	CASSPGTEAYEQYF
TRBV19	TRBJ2-5	once	TRBD2	TGTGCCAGTAGCCTAGGACTAGCGGGGGAAGAGACCCAGTACTTC	CASSLGLAGEETQYF
TRBV7-3	TRBJ1-1	.	.	TGTGCCAGCAGCTTAATGGGGGGAGGTGATGTGATAACTGAAGCTTTCTTT	CASSLMGGGDVITEAFF
TRBV5-1	TRBJ2-7	.	.	TGCGCCAGCAGCCCCGGGGGCGGAAGCTACGAGCAGTACTTC	CASSPGGGSYEQYF
TRBV6-6	TRBJ2-5	.	TRBD1	TGTGCCAGCAGCTACTCGGGACAGGGTTCTCCTGAGACCCAGTACTTC	CASSYSGQGSPETQYF
TRBV19	TRBJ2-3	.	.	TGTGCCAGTAGCCCGGACAGACTCCGCACAGATACGCAGTATTTT	CASSPDRLRTDTQYF
TRBV9	TRBJ2-7	.	TRBD2	TGTGCCAGCAGCGTAGAGGCTAGCGGGAGCTACGAGCAGTACTTC	CASSVEASGSYEQYF
TRBV15	TRBJ2-1	.	.	TGTGCCACCAGCGTACAGGACATCTCCTACAATGAGCAGTTCTTC	CATSVQDISYNEQFF
TRBV28	TRBJ1-1	.	TRBD1	TGTGCCAGCAGCTCGGGACAGGGCCTCCAGAACACTGAAGCTTTCTTT	CASSSGQGLQNTEAFF
TRBV7-8	TRBJ2-7	.	TRBD2	TGTGCCAGCAGCTTAGGCGGGGGGGTCGAGCAGTACTTC	CASSLGGGVEQYF